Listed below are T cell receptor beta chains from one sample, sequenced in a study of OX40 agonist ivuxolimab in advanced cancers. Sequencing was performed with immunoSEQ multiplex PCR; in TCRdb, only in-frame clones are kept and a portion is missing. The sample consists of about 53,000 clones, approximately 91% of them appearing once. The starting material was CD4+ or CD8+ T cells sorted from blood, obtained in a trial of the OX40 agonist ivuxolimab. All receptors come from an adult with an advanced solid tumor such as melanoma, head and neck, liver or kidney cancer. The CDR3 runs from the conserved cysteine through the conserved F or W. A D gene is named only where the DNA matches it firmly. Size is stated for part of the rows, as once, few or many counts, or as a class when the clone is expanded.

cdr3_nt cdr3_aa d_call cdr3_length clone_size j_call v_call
TGCGCCAGCAGCTTGGATACGGGAGGAACAGATACGCAGTATTTT CASSLDTGGTDTQYF TRBD2 15 . TRBJ2-3 TRBV5-1
TGTGCCATCAGTGAGTCGCCGGGACACGACTACACCTTC CAISESPGHDYTF . 13 . TRBJ1-2 TRBV10-3
TGTGCCAGTTTCCGCAGGGGGTCAAATGGCTACACCTTC CASFRRGSNGYTF TRBD1 13 . TRBJ1-2 TRBV19
TGTGCCATCAGTGAGAAGAAATCCTACGAGCAGTACTTC CAISEKKSYEQYF . 13 . TRBJ2-7 TRBV10-3
TGTGCCAGCAGTGGATTACAGGGGACCTACGAGCAGTACTTC CASSGLQGTYEQYF TRBD1 14 . TRBJ2-7 TRBV28
TGTGCCAGCACCACAATCCATGGCTACACCTTC CASTTIHGYTF . 11 . TRBJ1-2 TRBV2
TGTGCCAGCAGTTTAGGGGGGGGGAAACTGTTTTTT CASSLGGGKLFF . 12 . TRBJ1-4 TRBV28
TGTGCCAGCAGTTCCCAAAGCTCCTACGAGCAGTACTTC CASSSQSSYEQYF . 13 . TRBJ2-7 TRBV6-6
TGTGCCAGCAACCCGGGACAGGGGTTGCAAAAACTGTTTTTT CASNPGQGLQKLFF TRBD1 14 . TRBJ1-4 TRBV6-5
TGTGCCAGCAGCTTGGGGTCCACAGATACGCAGTATTTT CASSLGSTDTQYF . 13 medium-sized TRBJ2-3 TRBV5-4
TGCAGCGTTGGACAGGGGGGAGATACGCAGTATTTT CSVGQGGDTQYF TRBD1 12 . TRBJ2-3 TRBV29-1
TGTGCCAGCAGTCCAGGGAACTACGAGCAGTACTTC CASSPGNYEQYF . 12 . TRBJ2-7 TRBV6-6
TGTGCCATCCCCCTGTGGGAGACCCAGTACTTC CAIPLWETQYF . 11 . TRBJ2-5 TRBV6-1
TGTGCCAGCAGCGTAATGGGGGAAGCAACTAATGAAAAACTGTTTTTT CASSVMGEATNEKLFF . 16 . TRBJ1-4 TRBV9
TGTGCCAGCAGCTTAATTGTTCGGGGGAGTACCTACGAGCAGTACTTC CASSLIVRGSTYEQYF . 16 . TRBJ2-7 TRBV5-6
TGTGCCAGCAGCAAAGCGGGAGACTCCTACAATGAGCAGTTCTTC CASSKAGDSYNEQFF TRBD2 15 . TRBJ2-1 TRBV6-4
TGTGCCAGCAGCTTAGCCGCTAGCGCGGGATACGAGCAGTACTTC CASSLAASAGYEQYF . 15 . TRBJ2-7 TRBV7-6
TGTGCCAGTAGTATAGATCTCACCGGCAGGGTGGCCACTGAAGCTTTCTTT CASSIDLTGRVATEAFF . 17 . TRBJ1-1 TRBV19
TGTGCCAGCAGCTTGGCCGCGGGGACAGGGGAGTACTTC CASSLAAGTGEYF TRBD1 13 . TRBJ2-7 TRBV5-4
TGTGCCAGCATCCTAGAGTCCCGCGCCTACAATGAGCAGTTCTTC CASILESRAYNEQFF . 15 . TRBJ2-1 TRBV7-2
TGTGCCAGCAGTTACTCGCCGTCTCTATCGGAGACCCAGTACTTC CASSYSPSLSETQYF . 15 . TRBJ2-5 TRBV6-5
TGCGCCAGCACTCAAGGGACAGAGGGCACTGAAGCTTTCTTT CASTQGTEGTEAFF TRBD1 14 . TRBJ1-1 TRBV5-1
TGTGCCAGCAGATCGACAGGTACCTACGAGCAGTACTTC CASRSTGTYEQYF . 13 . TRBJ2-7 TRBV6-6
TGTGCCAGCTCACCGGGACAGGGGATGAACACTGAAGCTTTCTTT CASSPGQGMNTEAFF TRBD1 15 . TRBJ1-1 TRBV18
TGTGCCAGCAGCTTGGTGGGGGAACCACCGCAGTTCTTC CASSLVGEPPQFF . 13 . TRBJ2-1 TRBV5-4
TGTGCCATAAGAGGGGTCACTGAAGCTTTCTTT CAIRGVTEAFF . 11 . TRBJ1-1 TRBV10-3
TGTGCCAGCAATCTTGACAGTCTCGTCGGCTACAATGAGCAGTTCTTC CASNLDSLVGYNEQFF . 16 . TRBJ2-1 TRBV11-2
TGTGCCAGCAGCCCGAGATTGAACACCGGGGAGCTGTTTTTT CASSPRLNTGELFF . 14 . TRBJ2-2 TRBV11-2
TGTGCCAGCAGTTACGGAGGTGGGGCGGGGTCCTACGAGCAGTACTTC CASSYGGGAGSYEQYF . 16 . TRBJ2-7 TRBV6-6
TGTGCCAGCAGCAAAAGGAGGAGGGGGGGGGCAAGCAATCAGCCCCAGCATTTT CASSKRRRGGASNQPQHF . 18 . TRBJ1-5 TRBV21-1
TGTGCCAGCTTTGGAAGCGGGAGGGCCACGTTCTTC CASFGSGRATFF TRBD2 12 . TRBJ2-1 TRBV27
TGTGCCAGCAGTTACTCGAGGAGTTCGGTAAAACTGTTTTTT CASSYSRSSVKLFF . 14 . TRBJ1-4 TRBV6-5
TGTGCCAGCACAAACCCTACCGGGACCACGTGGGGCTACACCTTC CASTNPTGTTWGYTF . 15 few TRBJ1-2 TRBV6-6
TGTGCCAGCAGTGGACCGGCGGAACTGTTTTTT CASSGPAELFF . 11 . TRBJ1-4 TRBV28
TGTGCCAGCAGTTACTCGGACATAGTCACAGATACGCAGTATTTT CASSYSDIVTDTQYF . 15 . TRBJ2-3 TRBV6-6
TGTGCCAGCAGCTTGGACAGGTCTACCTCTAGCACAGATACGCAGTATTTT CASSLDRSTSSTDTQYF . 17 . TRBJ2-3 TRBV5-4
TGTGCCATCAGTGAGTTGGCCTACGAGCAGTACTTC CAISELAYEQYF . 12 . TRBJ2-7 TRBV10-3
TGTGCCAGTAAATGGGACAGTTCTCAAGAGACCCAGTACTTC CASKWDSSQETQYF TRBD1 14 . TRBJ2-5 TRBV19
TGTGCCAGCAGTCACCTTGGGACTAGCGGGGTCAATGAGCAGTTCTTC CASSHLGTSGVNEQFF TRBD2 16 . TRBJ2-1 TRBV28